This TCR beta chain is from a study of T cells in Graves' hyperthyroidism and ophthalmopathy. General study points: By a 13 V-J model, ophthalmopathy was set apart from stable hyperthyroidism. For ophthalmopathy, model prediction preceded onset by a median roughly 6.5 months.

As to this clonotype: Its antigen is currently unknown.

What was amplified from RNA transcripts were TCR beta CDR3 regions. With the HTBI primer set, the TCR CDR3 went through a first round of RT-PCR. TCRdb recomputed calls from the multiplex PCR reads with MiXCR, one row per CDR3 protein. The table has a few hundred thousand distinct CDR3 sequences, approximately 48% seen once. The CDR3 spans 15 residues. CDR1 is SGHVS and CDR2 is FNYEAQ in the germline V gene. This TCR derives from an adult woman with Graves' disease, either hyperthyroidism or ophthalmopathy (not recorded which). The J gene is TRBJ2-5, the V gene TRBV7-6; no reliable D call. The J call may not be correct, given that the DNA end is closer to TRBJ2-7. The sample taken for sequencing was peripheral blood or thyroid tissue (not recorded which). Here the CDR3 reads CASSPRTLPAYEQYF. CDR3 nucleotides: TGTGCCAGCAGCCCTAGGACGCTGCCTGCCTACGAGCAGTACTTC.